The 23 T cell receptor beta chains listed next were all sequenced from one sample in a study of T cell repertoires in cytomegalovirus infection (dated by TCRdb to between 2018 and 2020). Sequencing was performed on an Illumina HiSeq 1500. The public sequencing data were trimmed at Q25 with fastp and processed into clonotypes with MiXCR by TCRdb, which kept only in-frame beta chains. Identical CDR3 proteins give one entry, which carries the most common genes and DNA. For this sample the table gives 250,000 to 300,000 distinct CDR3 sequences, of which roughly 25% were detected only once. The ten top clones hold more than 11% of the sample. The sequencing sample was made of PBMCs. The source of these receptors is a human donor in good health (CMV status not recorded). Some clones in this sample may be carry-over from other donors' samples.

This clonotype was recorded at least ten times. V is TRBV7-2 and J is TRBJ2-2, with TRBD2 identical over 7 bases. This CDR3 has 16 amino acids. The V segment lost 5 bases and the J segment 5 bases; nucleotides outside the gene matches: 11. Germline V gene data show CDR1 as SGHTA and CDR2 as FQGNSA. As DNA, the CDR3 is TGTGCCAGCAGCCCTCGGGACTACCCGGGGACCGGGGAGCTGTTTTTT. It encodes CASSPRDYPGTGELFF.

This clonotype has a handful of counts. The chain joins TRBV20-1 to TRBJ2-5, with 7 bases lining up with TRBD1. Germline CDR1 DFQATT, CDR2 SNEGSKA (reference sequence). The V segment lost 3 bases and the J segment 5 bases; nucleotides outside the gene matches: 12. The CDR3 loop spans 15 amino acids. The CDR3 DNA reads as TGCAGTGCTAGCCCCCCCGGACAGGCTTTGGAGACCCAGTACTTC. Its protein is CSASPPGQALETQYF.

This clonotype showed up just a few times. The CDR3 region is CASSLGKAFF. The CDR3 region has the DNA TGTGCCAGCAGTTTGGGAAAAGCTTTCTTT. The chain couples TRBV28 to TRBJ1-1; no clear D gene. This CDR3 is built from 10 residues. V was pared by 3 bases and J by 9 bases, with 5 bases between. Per germline, CDR1 MDHEN and CDR2 SYDVKM.

The chain links TRBV10-1 to TRBJ2-1; no clear D. With 0 bases removed from V and 9 bases from J, the gap between germline ends came to 9 bases. The length of the CDR3 is 13 residues. CDR1 and CDR2 from the germline V gene are WNHNN and SYGVQD (reference sequence). The CDR3 DNA sequence: TGCGCCAGCAGTGAGTCGACGGGCCCTGAGCAGTTCTTC. Translating it yields CASSESTGPEQFF.

This clonotype was picked up a small number of times. The V gene is TRBV20-1, the J gene TRBJ2-3, with D perhaps TRBD2 (6 bases). The CDR3 consists of 14 residues. The ends were cut back, 7 bases at V and 1 base at J, with 15 bases in the middle. From germline, CDR1 is DFQATT and CDR2 SNEGSKA (reference sequence). The CDR3 loop is CSGGSSGGTDTQYF. Here the CDR3 DNA reads TGCAGTGGAGGGAGTAGCGGAGGCACAGATACGCAGTATTTT.

This chain connects TRBV4-1 to TRBJ1-4, with 8 nucleotides matching TRBD1. CDR3 length: 15 amino acids. The J segment lost 3 bases and the V segment lost 3 bases, leaving 3 bases of the junction unmatched. Germline values: CDR1 MGHRA, CDR2 YSYEKL. CDR3 sequence: CASSHPGQANEKLFF. The CDR3 DNA follows: TGCGCCAGCAGCCACCCGGGACAGGCTAATGAAAAACTGTTTTTT.

The rearrangement uses TRBV2 and TRBJ1-1, with a possible D match to TRBD1 (5 bases). Per the germline V gene, CDR1 is SNHLY and CDR2 is FYNNEI. This CDR3 region has 13 residues. Trimming cost V 6 bases and J 1 base, with 9 bases left between them. CDR3 coding DNA: TGTGCCAGCAGAACGACAGCGAACACTGAAGCTTTCTTT. Its protein product is CASRTTANTEAFF.

This clonotype was observed a few times. The chain links TRBV5-5 to TRBJ2-7; D is perhaps TRBD2 (6 bases). V dropped 6 bases and J dropped 5 bases, with 21 bases sitting between them. Germline CDR1 is SGHKS and CDR2 is YYEKEE (reference sequence). This CDR3 contains 15 residues. DNA of the CDR3: TGTGCCAGCACCTCGATGCGGGGAATCGGGGACGAGCAGTACTTC. It codes for CASTSMRGIGDEQYF.

The count of this clonotype is one. The rearrangement links TRBV29-1 to TRBJ2-7, with D tentatively TRBD1 (7 bases). V was clipped by 7 bases and J by 4 bases, with 20 bases between them. The CDR3 contains 14 residues. Germline V gives CDR1 SQVTM, CDR2 ANQGSEA. For the CDR3, the DNA is TGCAGCGGGAGGGGGCCGGGACAGCCTTACGAGCAGTACTTC. This encodes CSGRGPGQPYEQYF.

The J gene is TRBJ2-1, the V gene TRBV5-6, with D possibly being TRBD1 or TRBD2 (5 bases each). Germline V gene data show CDR1 as SGHDT and CDR2 as YYEEEE. The CDR3 spans 12 residues. V was trimmed by 2 bases and J by 8 bases, leaving 8 bases between them. This CDR3 is CASSFGADEQFF. The CDR3 DNA reads as TGTGCCAGCAGCTTCGGGGCTGATGAGCAGTTCTTC.

This clonotype was picked up many times. The V call is TRBV7-2, the J call TRBJ2-7, with 14 nucleotides matching TRBD2. Trimming at V came to 5 bases and at J to 9 bases, leaving 6 bases not matched to a gene. This CDR3 region has 14 residues. Germline CDR1 and CDR2: SGHTA and FQGNSA. In DNA form, the CDR3 reads TGTGCCAGCAGCCCTGGGACTAGCGGGAGCGGGCAGTACTTC. The encoded protein is CASSPGTSGSGQYF.

This chain connects TRBV7-6 to TRBJ1-2; 8 nucleotides agree with TRBD1. The CDR3 loop spans 15 amino acids. V lost 5 bases to trimming and J lost 6 bases; unmatched junction nucleotides: 11. Germline loops: CDR1 SGHVS, CDR2 FNYEAQ. The DNA of the CDR3 is TGTGCCAGCAGCGTCACGTCAGGGGGCTTCAATGGCTACACCTTC. This translates into CASSVTSGGFNGYTF. Combining the CDR3 with reference TRBV7-6 and TRBJ1-2 gives the whole variable domain GAGVSQSPRYKVTKRGQDVALRCDPISGHVSLYWYRQALGQGPEFLTYFNYEAQQDKSGLPNDRFSAERPEGSISTLTIQRTEQRDSAMYRCASSVTSGGFNGYTFGSGTRLTVV.

The chain links TRBV19 to TRBJ1-3; D gene unclear. Trimming removed 3 bases from V and 0 bases from J, with 15 bases in between. The CDR3 has 17 residues. CDR1 is LNHDA and CDR2 is SQIVND in the germline V gene (reference sequence). In DNA, the CDR3 is TGTGCCAGTAGTATCCTCCTCAGAAGAGACTCTGGAAACACCATATATTTT. It encodes CASSILLRRDSGNTIYF.

The J gene is TRBJ1-3, the V gene TRBV6-8; no firm D call. This CDR3 is 12 amino acids long. Germline CDR1 is MNHGY and CDR2 is SAAAGT. V dropped 2 bases and J dropped 4 bases, with 3 bases sitting between them. CDR3 in DNA: TGTGCCAGCAGTTACGACGGAAACACCATATATTTT. Encoded protein: CASSYDGNTIYF.

Only a few counts were recorded for this clonotype. The chain employs TRBV25-1 and TRBJ2-6; D gene ambiguous. The CDR3 runs to 17 residues. Germline CDR1 MGHDK, CDR2 SYGVNS. V was trimmed by 1 base and J by 0 bases, leaving 10 bases between them. The CDR3 reads CASSESPGRSGANVLTF. The CDR3, as DNA: TGTGCCAGCAGTGAATCCCCGGGCCGCTCTGGGGCCAACGTCCTGACTTTC.

This clonotype was seen repeatedly, ten times or more. The chain is built from TRBV6-1 and TRBJ2-7; D unresolved. This CDR3 is built from 11 residues. V lost 5 bases to trimming and J lost 3 bases, with 5 bases between them. Germline V gene lookup returns CDR1 MNHNS and CDR2 SASEGT. The CDR3 sequence is CASSIGYEQYF. CDR3 bases: TGTGCCAGCAGTATCGGCTACGAGCAGTACTTC.

V gene TRBV7-9 combines with J gene TRBJ2-5; no clear D. Germline V lookup: CDR1 SEHNR, CDR2 FQNEAQ (reference sequence). The germline V and J ends were trimmed by 6 bases and 0 bases, with 11 bases remaining between them. The CDR3 is 14 amino acids. DNA for the CDR3: TGTGCCAGCAGTTCCGGCATATACCAAGAGACCCAGTACTTC. Amino acid sequence: CASSSGIYQETQYF.

The rearrangement links TRBV7-2 to TRBJ2-7; D unclear. The germline V and J ends were trimmed by 3 bases and 6 bases, with 6 bases remaining between them. In germline, CDR1 is SGHTA, CDR2 FQGNSA. The CDR3 runs to 11 residues. In DNA form, the CDR3 reads TGTGCCAGCAGCTTCTCACGCGAGCAGTACTTC. Translation gives CASSFSREQYF.

This clonotype was observed at least ten times. This chain links TRBV7-3 with TRBJ2-2; D may match TRBD1 or TRBD2 (5 bases each). There are 13 residues in the CDR3. V was clipped by 5 bases and J by 8 bases, with 12 bases between them. Germline-derived CDR1 and CDR2 are SGHTA and FQGTGA. CDR3 nucleotides: TGTGCCAGCAGCACTGGGGGAGAGGGGGAGCTGTTTTTT. Translating it yields CASSTGGEGELFF.

This clonotype was picked up many times. The rearrangement links TRBV7-2 to TRBJ1-1; TRBD1 agrees at 8 bases. The V gene end was trimmed by 1 base and the J gene end by 10 bases; junction bases not matched to a gene: 14. This CDR3 is 16 amino acids long. Germline V gene data show CDR1 as SGHTA and CDR2 as FQGNSA. The CDR3 DNA is TGTGCCAGCAGCTTAGACCCGGCCAGGGGGCCGGTCGGAGCTTTCTTT. This codes for CASSLDPARGPVGAFF. The whole variable domain, remainder taken from reference TRBV7-2 and TRBJ1-1, is GAGVSQSPSNKVTEKGKDVELRCDPISGHTALYWYRQSLGQGLEFLIYFQGNSAPDKSGLPSDRFSAERTGGSVSTLTIQRTQQEDSAVYLCASSLDPARGPVGAFFGQGTRLTVV.

V is TRBV6-6 and J is TRBJ1-2; 8 nucleotides align to TRBD1. V shed 2 bases, J shed 8 bases, and the junction held 7 bases outside the gene matches. There are 14 residues in the CDR3. Germline V CDR1 and CDR2: MNHNY, SVGAGI (reference sequence). CDR3 coding DNA: TGTGCCAGCAGTTACATGGGACAGGTACACGGCTACACCTTC. Protein sequence: CASSYMGQVHGYTF.

This clonotype was counted at least ten times. The J gene is TRBJ1-5, the V gene TRBV7-2; D may be TRBD1 (6 bases). Trimming removed 4 bases at V and 11 bases at J, with 12 bases between. This CDR3 has 12 amino acids. Looked up from germline, CDR1 is SGHTA and CDR2 is FQGNSA. CDR3 sequence: CASSSLQGTQHF. As DNA, the CDR3 is TGTGCCAGCAGCTCGCTACAGGGAACCCAGCATTTT.

The chain combines TRBV11-2 with TRBJ2-7; 12 bases fit TRBD1. Unmatched junction bases numbered 5, after V lost 6 bases and J lost 5 bases. The CDR3 is 14 residues long. CDR1 and CDR2 (germline): SGHAT, FQNNGV. DNA for the CDR3: TGTGCCAGCAGGATGGGGACAGGGGGCCACGAGCAGTACTTC. Translated: CASRMGTGGHEQYF.